These 16 T cell receptor beta chains share one sample of origin, sequenced in a study of OX40 agonist ivuxolimab in advanced cancers. Assay: immunoSEQ multiplex PCR; the TCRdb copy retains only in-frame clones and omits some. The table has some 90,000 clones, approximately 90% seen once. Sequencing was performed on CD4+ or CD8+ T cells sorted from blood, taken in a trial of the OX40 agonist ivuxolimab. All receptors come from an adult with an advanced solid tumor such as melanoma, head and neck, liver or kidney cancer.

This chain uses TRBV10-3 with TRBJ2-3; D is perhaps TRBD1 or TRBD2 (5 bases each). V was pared by 4 bases and J by 0 bases, with 14 bases between. This CDR3 region has 16 residues. CDR1 and CDR2 (germline): ENHRY, SYGVKD. CDR3: CAISGQGASSTDTQYF. In DNA form, the CDR3 reads TGTGCCATCAGTGGGCAGGGAGCTTCTAGCACAGATACGCAGTATTTT.

The chain combines TRBV7-3 with TRBJ2-7; 12 bases map to TRBD2. Trimming removed 5 bases from V and 6 bases from J; junction bases left unmatched: 5. The germline V gene has CDR1 SGHTA and CDR2 FQGTGA. The CDR3 has 14 amino acids. CDR3 loop: CASSPTSGSIEQYF. DNA of the CDR3: TGTGCCAGCAGCCCGACTAGCGGGAGTATCGAGCAGTACTTC.

This chain connects TRBV30 to TRBJ1-3, with D hard to call. Trimming left V 4 bases short and J 0 bases short, with 13 bases between. There are 15 residues in the CDR3. CDR1 GTSNPN and CDR2 SVGIG come from the germline V gene (reference sequence). CDR3 residues: CAWTPDNYSGNTIYF. As DNA, the CDR3 is TGTGCCTGGACCCCAGACAACTACTCTGGAAACACCATATATTTT.

V and J are TRBV7-2 and TRBJ1-1, with D unclear. Germline assignment: CDR1 SGHTA and CDR2 FQGNSA. The CDR3 sequence is 13 residues long. V was trimmed by 1 base and J by 3 bases, leaving 6 bases between them. CDR3 in DNA: TGTGCCAGCAGCTTAGGGCCTGACACTGAAGCTTTCTTT. Translating gives CASSLGPDTEAFF.

The V gene is TRBV7-2, the J gene TRBJ2-2; unclear D gene. Deletions cut 2 bases from V and 5 bases from J, with 3 bases between. The germline CDR1 and CDR2 sequences are SGHTA and FQGNSA. This CDR3 has 12 residues. CDR3: CASSLWTGELFF. CDR3 sequence (DNA): TGTGCCAGCAGCTTATGGACCGGGGAGCTGTTTTTT.

V and J are TRBV30 and TRBJ1-1; unclear D gene. Germline lookup yields CDR1 GTSNPN and CDR2 SVGIG (reference sequence). The CDR3 is 13 residues long. Trimming cost V 0 bases and J 4 bases, with 9 bases left between them. This CDR3 is CAWSVRSGTEAFF. CDR3 DNA: TGTGCCTGGAGTGTACGAAGTGGCACTGAAGCTTTCTTT.

The rearrangement joins TRBV11-2 to TRBJ1-2; D is possibly TRBD1 (5 bases). Germline CDR1 is SGHAT and CDR2 is FQNNGV. CDR3 length: 16 residues. Deletions cut 8 bases from V and 8 bases from J, with 27 bases between. CDR3 sequence (DNA): TGTGCCAGCGGAGGCCGGGACGGGGATTACTATGGCGGCTACACCTTC. Its translation is CASGGRDGDYYGGYTF.

The chain joins TRBV30 to TRBJ1-5; no definite D call. This CDR3 has 13 amino acids. Per the germline V gene, CDR1 is GTSNPN and CDR2 is SVGIG (reference sequence). Trimming removed 2 bases at V and 2 bases at J, with 7 bases between. CDR3 in amino acids: CAWSRSGNQPQHF. CDR3 nucleotides: TGTGCCTGGAGTAGAAGTGGCAATCAGCCCCAGCATTTT.

The V gene is TRBV18, the J gene TRBJ2-5, with no clear D. The ends were cut back, 2 bases at V and 1 base at J, with 8 bases in the middle. This CDR3 has 14 amino acids. Germline CDR1 KGHSH, CDR2 LQKENI. The CDR3 coding sequence is TGTGCCAGCTCACCAGCCGGGCTCCAAGAGACCCAGTACTTC. Translation gives CASSPAGLQETQYF.

The chain couples TRBV7-8 to TRBJ1-4, with 11 nucleotides matching TRBD1. This CDR3 spans 15 amino acids. V lost 5 bases and J lost 8; bases outside the gene matches: 7. Germline V gene data show CDR1 as SGHVS and CDR2 as FQNEAQ. The DNA for the CDR3 is TGTGCCAGCAGCCCAGGACAGGGGGCTTGGGAAAAACTGTTTTTT. Translated: CASSPGQGAWEKLFF.

The chain uses TRBV6-1 and TRBJ1-4; D perhaps matches TRBD1 (5 bases). Trimming shortened V by 8 bases and J by 8 bases, and 12 bases separated the two germline ends. The CDR3 has 12 amino acids. CDR1 and CDR2 (germline): MNHNS, SASEGT. The CDR3 is CASAERQEKLFF. The DNA for the CDR3 is TGTGCCAGCGCAGAAAGACAGGAAAAACTGTTTTTT.

V usage is TRBV7-2 and J usage is TRBJ2-7; D may be TRBD1 or TRBD2 (5 bases each). From germline, CDR1 is SGHTA and CDR2 FQGNSA. V gave up 2 bases and J gave up 6 bases, with 17 bases separating them. The CDR3 extends over 15 amino acids. The CDR3 DNA is TGTGCCAGCAGCTTATCCGCGAGGGTCAGGGCCGAGCAGTACTTC. It translates to CASSLSARVRAEQYF.

The rearrangement uses TRBV19 and TRBJ2-3, with 8 bases matching TRBD2. Trimming removed 6 bases from V and 7 bases from J; junction bases left unmatched: 9. Germline V gene lookup returns CDR1 LNHDA and CDR2 SQIVND (reference sequence). This CDR3 has 14 residues. In nucleotides, the CDR3 is TGTGCCAGTAGCACGCGGGAGGATCCGAATACGCAGTATTTT. Amino acid sequence: CASSTREDPNTQYF. The entire variable domain, with the rest obtained from reference TRBV19 and TRBJ2-3, is as follows: DGGITQSPKYLFRKEGQNVTLSCEQNLNHDAMYWYRQDPGQGLRLIYYSQIVNDFQKGDIAEGYSVSREKKESFPLTVTSAQKNPTAFYLCASSTREDPNTQYFGPGTRLTVL.

The chain joins TRBV9 to TRBJ2-2; possible D gene TRBD1, 6 bases. Germline assignment: CDR1 SGDLS and CDR2 YYNGEE. The CDR3 is 17 amino acids. The V end was cut by 4 bases, the J end by 1 base, with 17 bases between. CDR3 sequence: CASSIKVGTQNTGELFF. The CDR3, as DNA: TGTGCCAGCAGCATCAAAGTGGGGACACAGAACACCGGGGAGCTGTTTTTT.

The genes are TRBV7-9 and TRBJ1-1; the D is unclear. This CDR3 has 15 amino acids. Per the germline V gene, CDR1 is SEHNR and CDR2 is FQNEAQ (reference sequence). V was clipped by 5 bases and J by 1 base, with 14 bases between them. The CDR3 DNA sequence: TGTGCCAGCAGCCCAAGGCGGGTCGAGAACACTGAAGCTTTCTTT. It encodes CASSPRRVENTEAFF.

The chain employs TRBV7-2 and TRBJ2-3; D is possibly TRBD2 (5 bases). The CDR3 extends over 15 amino acids. CDR1 is SGHTA and CDR2 is FQGNSA in the germline V gene. With 1 base removed from V and 8 bases from J, the gap between germline ends came to 16 bases. CDR3 protein: CASSLVLAFSGTQYF. In nucleotides, the CDR3 is TGTGCCAGCAGCTTAGTGCTAGCCTTCTCCGGTACGCAGTATTTT.